This T cell receptor beta chain was identified during a study of quantifying T cell responses using KT2 cells. Study-wide background: cDNA was made from DNase-treated RNA using alpha and beta constant primers. The T4 ligation step was estimated to exceed 9.5% efficiency under optimum conditions. A predetermined fluorescence threshold ended the second PCR, run as a qPCR.

Whole-study results and caveats: Input KT2 cell number predicted KT2 alpha and beta sequence counts linearly over several orders of magnitude.

This clonotype was detected a few times. As yet, its antigen is unknown. Trimming took 4 bases from V and 4 from J; bases not matched to a gene: 4. The germline CDR1 and CDR2 sequences are SGHKS and YYEKEE (reference sequence). The CDR3 totals 14 residues. Each cDNA got a UMI-containing oligo ligated at its 3' end. The first PCR ran roughly 4 cycles with an equimolar RC1.1 and RC1.2 beta primer mix. A single record per CDR3 protein comes from TCRdb applying MiXCR to the UMI-ligation and nested PCR reads. The table has tens of thousands of distinct CDR3 sequences, around a tenth seen once. The chain uses TRBV5-5 and TRBJ2-1; 8 bases align to TRBD2. The sequencing sample was made of PBMCs spiked with cells of the T cell clone KT2. The TCR sequence derives from a human donor. The CDR3 here is CASSRLASYNEQFF. CDR3 nucleotide sequence: TGTGCCAGCAGCCGACTAGCGTCATACAATGAGCAGTTCTTC. Combining the CDR3 with reference TRBV5-5 and TRBJ2-1 gives the whole variable domain DAGVTQSPTHLIKTRGQQVTLRCSPISGHKSVSWYQQVLGQGPQFIFQYYEKEERGRGNFPDRFSARQFPNYSSELNVNALLLGDSALYLCASSRLASYNEQFFGPGTRLTVL.